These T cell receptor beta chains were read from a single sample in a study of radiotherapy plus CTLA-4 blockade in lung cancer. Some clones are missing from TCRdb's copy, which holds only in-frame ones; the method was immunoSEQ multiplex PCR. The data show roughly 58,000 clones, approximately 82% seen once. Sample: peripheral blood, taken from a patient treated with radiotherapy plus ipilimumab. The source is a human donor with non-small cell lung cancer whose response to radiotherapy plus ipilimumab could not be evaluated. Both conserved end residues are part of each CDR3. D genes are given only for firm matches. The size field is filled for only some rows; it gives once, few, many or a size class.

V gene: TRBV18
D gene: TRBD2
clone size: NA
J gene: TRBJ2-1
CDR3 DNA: TGTGCCAGCTCAGTACTAGCGGGGGGATGGAATGAGCAGTTCTTC
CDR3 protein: CASSVLAGGWNEQFF

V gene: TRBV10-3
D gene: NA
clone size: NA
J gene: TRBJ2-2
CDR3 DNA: TGTGCCATCAGTGGATCAGAAAGGGGCAGGGGGGCCGGGGAGCTGTTTTTT
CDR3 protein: CAISGSERGRGAGELFF

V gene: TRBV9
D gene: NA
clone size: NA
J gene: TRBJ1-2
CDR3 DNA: TGTGCCAGCAACCCTCGGGGGGCGGATGGCTACACCTTC
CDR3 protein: CASNPRGADGYTF

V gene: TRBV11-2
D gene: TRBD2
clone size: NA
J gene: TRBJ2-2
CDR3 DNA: TGTGCCAGCAGCTTATACCGGACTAGCGGGCGGGTCACCGGGGAGCTGTTTTTT
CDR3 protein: CASSLYRTSGRVTGELFF

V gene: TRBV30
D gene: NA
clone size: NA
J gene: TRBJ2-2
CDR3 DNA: TGTGCCTGGAATATCTTGAGGCAGACGAACACCGGGGAGCTGTTTTTT
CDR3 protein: CAWNILRQTNTGELFF

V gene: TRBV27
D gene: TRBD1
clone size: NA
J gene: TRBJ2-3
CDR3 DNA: TGTGCCAGCAGTTTCGGGACAGGGGAGAATACGCAGTATTTT
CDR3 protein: CASSFGTGENTQYF

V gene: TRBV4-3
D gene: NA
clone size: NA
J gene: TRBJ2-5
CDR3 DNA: TGCGCCAGCAGCCCAGCGAGCGGTTACGAGACCCAGTACTTC
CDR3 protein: CASSPASGYETQYF

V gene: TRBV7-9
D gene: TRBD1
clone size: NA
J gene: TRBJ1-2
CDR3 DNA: TGTGCCAGCAGCCACCAGATGGGTCGACAGGGGAACTATGGCTACACCTTC
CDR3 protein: CASSHQMGRQGNYGYTF

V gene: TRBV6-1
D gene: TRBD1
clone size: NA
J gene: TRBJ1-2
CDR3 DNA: TGTGCCAGCAGTGAAGGAACAGGGGCTCCCACCAACTATGGCTACACCTTC
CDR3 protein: CASSEGTGAPTNYGYTF

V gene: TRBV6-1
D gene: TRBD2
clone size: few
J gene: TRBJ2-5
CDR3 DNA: TGTGCCAGCAGTGGGGAAGCGGGAGTCTCGGAGACCCAGTACTTC
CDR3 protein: CASSGEAGVSETQYF

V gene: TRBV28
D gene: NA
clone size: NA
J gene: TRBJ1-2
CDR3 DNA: TGTGCCAGCAGTCGCTCCGTCCGATGGGACAACGATGGCTACACCTTC
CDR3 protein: CASSRSVRWDNDGYTF

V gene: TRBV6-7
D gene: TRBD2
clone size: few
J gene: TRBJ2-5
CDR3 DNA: TGTGCCAGCAGTTACTCGGGGGGGCAAGAGACCCAGTACTTC
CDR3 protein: CASSYSGGQETQYF

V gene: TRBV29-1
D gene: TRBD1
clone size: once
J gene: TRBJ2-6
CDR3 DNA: TGCAGCGTTGAGGGCAGGGGGATGTCCGGGGCCAACGTCCTGACTTTC
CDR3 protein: CSVEGRGMSGANVLTF

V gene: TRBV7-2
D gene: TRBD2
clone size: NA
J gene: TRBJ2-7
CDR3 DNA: TGTGCCAGCAGCGCGACTAGCGGGGGCTCCTACGAGCAGTACTTC
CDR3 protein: CASSATSGGSYEQYF

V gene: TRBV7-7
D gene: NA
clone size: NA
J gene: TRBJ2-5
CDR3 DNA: TGTGCCAGCAGCCAGGACAGACAAGAGACCCAGTACTTC
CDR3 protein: CASSQDRQETQYF

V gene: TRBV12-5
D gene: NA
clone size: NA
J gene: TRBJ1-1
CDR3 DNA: TGTGCTAGTGGTTTGGTTTACGGCAGGGAGGGGACTGAAGCTTTCTTT
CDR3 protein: CASGLVYGREGTEAFF

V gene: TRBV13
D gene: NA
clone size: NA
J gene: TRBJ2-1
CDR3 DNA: TGTGCCAGCAGCCTAATCACAGCCAATGAGCAGTTCTTC
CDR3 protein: CASSLITANEQFF

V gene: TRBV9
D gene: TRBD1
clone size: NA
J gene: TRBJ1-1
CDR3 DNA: TGTGCCAGCACCCCAGGGGGCAAAGGTGAAGCTTTCTTT
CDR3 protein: CASTPGGKGEAFF

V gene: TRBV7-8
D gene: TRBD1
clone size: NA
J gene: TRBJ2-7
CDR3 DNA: TGTGCCAGCAGCTTAAACAGGGGCGAGCAGTACTTC
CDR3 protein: CASSLNRGEQYF

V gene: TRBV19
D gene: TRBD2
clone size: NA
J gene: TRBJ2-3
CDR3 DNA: TGTGCCAGTAGTATCGGGCTAGCGGCAGATACGCAGTATTTT
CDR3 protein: CASSIGLAADTQYF

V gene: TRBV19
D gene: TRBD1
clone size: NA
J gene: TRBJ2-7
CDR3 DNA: TGTGCCAGTAGTCGGGGACAGGACTACGAGCAGTACTTC
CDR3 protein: CASSRGQDYEQYF

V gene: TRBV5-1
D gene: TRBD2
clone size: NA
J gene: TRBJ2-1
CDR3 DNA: TGCGCCAGCAGCTTCATCCTTAGCGGGAGCTCCTACAATGAGCAGTTCTTC
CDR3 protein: CASSFILSGSSYNEQFF

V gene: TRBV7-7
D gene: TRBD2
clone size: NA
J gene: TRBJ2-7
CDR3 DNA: TGTGCCAGCAGCGCAGGGGTAGCGGGAGAGCAGTACTTC
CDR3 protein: CASSAGVAGEQYF

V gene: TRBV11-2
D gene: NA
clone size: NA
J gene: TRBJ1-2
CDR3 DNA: TGTGCCAGCAGCCCAAACAGCTATGGCTACACCTTC
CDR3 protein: CASSPNSYGYTF

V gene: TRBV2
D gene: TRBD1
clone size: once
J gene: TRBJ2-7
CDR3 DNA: TGTGCCAGCCGGACAGGGTCTTACGAGCAGTACTTC
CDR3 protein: CASRTGSYEQYF

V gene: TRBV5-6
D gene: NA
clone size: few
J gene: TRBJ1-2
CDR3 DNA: TGTGCCAGCAGCTTGGCCGTGGGGAGGCTATGGGGTGGCTACACCTTC
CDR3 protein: CASSLAVGRLWGGYTF

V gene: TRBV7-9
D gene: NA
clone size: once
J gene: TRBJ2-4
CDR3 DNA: TGTGCCAGCAGCTTAGTTGGGGGGGCCATAGCCAAAAACATTCAGTACTTC
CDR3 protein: CASSLVGGAIAKNIQYF